This TCR beta chain comes out of a study of neoadjuvant anti-PD-1 for oral cavity cancer. Across the whole study: Patients without progression got a fourth dose around day 43.

Germline V gene lookup returns CDR1 LNHDA and CDR2 SQIVND (reference sequence). Trimming removed 4 bases at V and 7 bases at J, with 10 bases between. There are 12 residues in the CDR3. Most PBMC samples had approximately 480 ng input DNA in six replicates. Produced via immunoSEQ multiplex PCR; TCRdb's table is partial and in-frame only. Seen here are about 14,000 clones, under 80% observed once, and the top ten hold about 3%. V and J are TRBV19 and TRBJ2-5; D unresolved. The sequencing here drew on PBMCs, taken before nivolumab (anti-PD-1) treatment. The sequence derives from a person aged 35 to 85 with oral cavity squamous cell carcinoma. CDR3 in amino acids: CASSTKPGTQYF. DNA of the CDR3: TGTGCCAGTAGTACCAAACCGGGGACCCAGTACTTC. Drawing the rest from reference TRBV19 and TRBJ2-5, the complete variable domain is DGGITQSPKYLFRKEGQNVTLSCEQNLNHDAMYWYRQDPGQGLRLIYYSQIVNDFQKGDIAEGYSVSREKKESFPLTVTSAQKNPTAFYLCASSTKPGTQYFGPGTRLLVL.